The rows below give T cell receptor beta chains drawn from one sample of a study of metastatic and nonmetastatic thyroid tumors. Via MiXCR, TCRdb re-called the PCR reads. The sample yields over 25,000 clones, roughly 18% seen once. Sequencing was performed on blood. These receptors all come from a female donor with papillary thyroid cancer or a benign thyroid nodule (not recorded which). Some clones in this sample may be carry-over from other donors' samples. The CDR3 runs from the conserved cysteine through the conserved F or W. The D gene is left open where the match is weak. Rows give clone size only sometimes, using once, few, many, or a class for an expanded clone.

abundance: -
j_gene: TRBJ1-5
v_gene: TRBV12-3/TRBV12-4
len: 15
d_gene: TRBD1
CDR3nt: TGTGCCAGCAGACTGGACAGGGGTCGTGATCAGCCCCAGCATTTT
CDR3aa: CASRLDRGRDQPQHF

abundance: many
j_gene: TRBJ2-1
v_gene: TRBV6-6
len: 12
d_gene: -
CDR3nt: TGTGCCAGCAGTTACGGAGGGGATGAGCAGTTCTTC
CDR3aa: CASSYGGDEQFF

abundance: -
j_gene: TRBJ2-3
v_gene: TRBV2
len: 14
d_gene: -
CDR3nt: TGTGCCAGCAAGAGACAGTGGGAGACATATACGCAGTATTTT
CDR3aa: CASKRQWETYTQYF

abundance: many
j_gene: TRBJ2-1
v_gene: TRBV5-1
len: 13
d_gene: TRBD2
CDR3nt: TGCGCCAGCAGCATCCGCGGGGGCAATGAGCAGTTCTTC
CDR3aa: CASSIRGGNEQFF

abundance: many
j_gene: TRBJ2-5
v_gene: TRBV6-1
len: 15
d_gene: -
CDR3nt: TGTGCCAGCAGCCGCCTCGGGACACCCCTGGAGACCCAGTACTTC
CDR3aa: CASSRLGTPLETQYF

abundance: many
j_gene: TRBJ2-1
v_gene: TRBV12-3/TRBV12-4
len: 15
d_gene: -
CDR3nt: TGTGCCAGCAGTTCCCCCGACAGTTCCTACAATGAGCAGTTCTTC
CDR3aa: CASSSPDSSYNEQFF

abundance: -
j_gene: TRBJ1-1
v_gene: TRBV19
len: 13
d_gene: -
CDR3nt: TGTGCCATTGGCGTCCGCGGGTACACTGAAGCTTTCTTT
CDR3aa: CAIGVRGYTEAFF

abundance: -
j_gene: TRBJ1-2
v_gene: TRBV5-1
len: 14
d_gene: TRBD1
CDR3nt: TGCGCCAGCAGCTTGGGACAGGGGGGAATCGACTACACCTTC
CDR3aa: CASSLGQGGIDYTF

abundance: many
j_gene: TRBJ1-3
v_gene: TRBV5-1
len: 13
d_gene: -
CDR3nt: TGCGCCAGCAGCTTCGGCTCTGGAAACACCATATATTTT
CDR3aa: CASSFGSGNTIYF

abundance: -
j_gene: TRBJ1-1
v_gene: TRBV15
len: 16
d_gene: -
CDR3nt: TGTGCCACCAGCCTTTTTAAGGGGGAGATGTACACTGACGCTTTCTTT
CDR3aa: CATSLFKGEMYTDAFF

abundance: many
j_gene: TRBJ1-2
v_gene: TRBV6-1
len: 12
d_gene: -
CDR3nt: TGTGCCAGCAGTCGGACAGAATATGGCTACACCTTC
CDR3aa: CASSRTEYGYTF

abundance: many
j_gene: TRBJ1-2
v_gene: TRBV5-1
len: 15
d_gene: TRBD1
CDR3nt: TGCGCCAGCAGCCTCAACCGGGACAGGGACTATGGCTACACCTTC
CDR3aa: CASSLNRDRDYGYTF

abundance: many
j_gene: TRBJ2-5
v_gene: TRBV20-1
len: 10
d_gene: -
CDR3nt: TGCAGTGTAGGGCTCGAGACCCAGTACTTC
CDR3aa: CSVGLETQYF

abundance: medium-sized
j_gene: TRBJ1-1
v_gene: TRBV6-1
len: 15
d_gene: -
CDR3nt: TGTGCCAGCAGTCACGCATCAGGGGCTGGGACTGAAGCTTTCTTT
CDR3aa: CASSHASGAGTEAFF

abundance: -
j_gene: TRBJ2-7
v_gene: TRBV2
len: 12
d_gene: -
CDR3nt: TGTGCCAGCAGTTCGACGGCCTACGAGCAGTACTTC
CDR3aa: CASSSTAYEQYF

abundance: -
j_gene: TRBJ2-7
v_gene: TRBV27
len: 14
d_gene: TRBD2
CDR3nt: TGTGCCATCAGGGTAGCGGGGTACTCCTACGAGCAGTACTTC
CDR3aa: CAIRVAGYSYEQYF

abundance: -
j_gene: TRBJ2-7
v_gene: TRBV7-3
len: 15
d_gene: TRBD2
CDR3nt: TGTGCCAGCAGCCCAGTGGCGGGAGCGTCCTACGAGCAGTACTTC
CDR3aa: CASSPVAGASYEQYF

abundance: -
j_gene: TRBJ1-5
v_gene: TRBV7-2
len: 14
d_gene: -
CDR3nt: TGTGCCAGCAGCTTTGGCCATATAAACCAGCCCCAGCATTTT
CDR3aa: CASSFGHINQPQHF

abundance: few
j_gene: TRBJ2-7
v_gene: TRBV6-1
len: 13
d_gene: -
CDR3nt: TGTGCCAGCAGTTCCGGTTTCTCCTACGAGCATTACTTC
CDR3aa: CASSSGFSYEHYF

abundance: few
j_gene: TRBJ2-2
v_gene: TRBV2
len: 13
d_gene: -
CDR3nt: TGTGCCAGCAGTGACAAGGTGGACGGGGAGCTGTTTTTT
CDR3aa: CASSDKVDGELFF

abundance: many
j_gene: TRBJ1-2
v_gene: TRBV9
len: 13
d_gene: -
CDR3nt: TGTGCCAGCAGCGTAGGGGAGGGCCTTGGCTACACCTTC
CDR3aa: CASSVGEGLGYTF

abundance: many
j_gene: TRBJ1-2
v_gene: TRBV7-6
len: 16
d_gene: -
CDR3nt: TGTGCCAGCAGCCCGCGCGTACAGGGCGATAACTATGGCTACACCTTC
CDR3aa: CASSPRVQGDNYGYTF

abundance: many
j_gene: TRBJ1-1
v_gene: TRBV29-1
len: 14
d_gene: -
CDR3nt: TGCAGCGTTGAGGGGGCGGGCGTCGGCACTGAAGCTTTCTTT
CDR3aa: CSVEGAGVGTEAFF

abundance: many
j_gene: TRBJ2-4
v_gene: TRBV20-1
len: 15
d_gene: TRBD2
CDR3nt: TGCAGTGCCCGAAGCGGGAGGGTGGGCAAAAACATTCAGTACTTC
CDR3aa: CSARSGRVGKNIQYF

abundance: -
j_gene: TRBJ1-5
v_gene: TRBV18
len: 16
d_gene: -
CDR3nt: TGTGCCAGCTCACCACCTGGGGTACAAGGCAATCAGCCCCAGCATTTT
CDR3aa: CASSPPGVQGNQPQHF

abundance: many
j_gene: TRBJ2-1
v_gene: TRBV2
len: 16
d_gene: TRBD2
CDR3nt: TGTGCCAGCTTGCGGGGGAGACTAGGCGTTTACAATGAGCAGTTCTTC
CDR3aa: CASLRGRLGVYNEQFF

abundance: -
j_gene: TRBJ1-1
v_gene: TRBV10-3
len: 15
d_gene: TRBD1
CDR3nt: TGTGCCATCAGACCCGGGACAGGGGAAGGCACTGAAGCTTTCTTT
CDR3aa: CAIRPGTGEGTEAFF

abundance: -
j_gene: TRBJ2-5
v_gene: TRBV18
len: 16
d_gene: -
CDR3nt: TGTGCCAGCTCACCATTCCAAGGGGAAGTCGGAGAGACCCAGTACTTC
CDR3aa: CASSPFQGEVGETQYF

abundance: many
j_gene: TRBJ2-3
v_gene: TRBV6-2/TRBV6-3
len: 16
d_gene: TRBD2
CDR3nt: TGTGCCAGCACCCCTTGGCGGGGGTCGTCCACAGATACGCAGTATTTT
CDR3aa: CASTPWRGSSTDTQYF

abundance: medium-sized
j_gene: TRBJ1-5
v_gene: TRBV6-5
len: 14
d_gene: -
CDR3nt: TGTGCCAGCAGTTACTCTCGGGGCAATCAGCCCCAGCATTTT
CDR3aa: CASSYSRGNQPQHF

abundance: many
j_gene: TRBJ2-1
v_gene: TRBV7-9
len: 15
d_gene: -
CDR3nt: TGTGCCAGCAGCTTAGCGCTCAGCTCCTACAATGAGCAGTTCTTC
CDR3aa: CASSLALSSYNEQFF

abundance: many
j_gene: TRBJ1-5
v_gene: TRBV10-3
len: 15
d_gene: -
CDR3nt: TGTGCCATCAGTGAAGGTGCCAGGAGCAATCAGCCCCAGCATTTT
CDR3aa: CAISEGARSNQPQHF

abundance: many
j_gene: TRBJ1-1
v_gene: TRBV18
len: 14
d_gene: -
CDR3nt: TGTGCCAGCTCTCTGCGGAGGGTCGGCACTGAAGCTTTCTTT
CDR3aa: CASSLRRVGTEAFF

abundance: many
j_gene: TRBJ2-3
v_gene: TRBV9
len: 14
d_gene: TRBD1
CDR3nt: TGTGCCAGCAGCCGCGGACAGGGGCCCGATACGCAGTATTTT
CDR3aa: CASSRGQGPDTQYF

abundance: many
j_gene: TRBJ2-2
v_gene: TRBV7-3
len: 16
d_gene: TRBD2
CDR3nt: TGTGCCAGCAGCTTAATGAGCGGGAGCGGCACCGGGGAGCTGTTTTTT
CDR3aa: CASSLMSGSGTGELFF

abundance: many
j_gene: TRBJ1-2
v_gene: TRBV27
len: 15
d_gene: TRBD1
CDR3nt: TGTGCCAGCAGCGAATTAGGACAGGGGGTTCGTGGCTACACCTTC
CDR3aa: CASSELGQGVRGYTF

abundance: -
j_gene: TRBJ2-7
v_gene: TRBV6-5
len: 14
d_gene: TRBD2
CDR3nt: TGTGCCAGCAGTTTGGGACTAGCCTCTCTCGAGCAGTACTTC
CDR3aa: CASSLGLASLEQYF

abundance: many
j_gene: TRBJ1-4
v_gene: TRBV28
len: 17
d_gene: TRBD1
CDR3nt: TGTGCCAGCAGTTTCCCTCGGACAGGGGGGCCGAATGAAAAACTGTTTTTT
CDR3aa: CASSFPRTGGPNEKLFF

abundance: -
j_gene: TRBJ2-7
v_gene: TRBV6-2/TRBV6-3
len: 13
d_gene: -
CDR3nt: TGTGCCAGCATCCATGGGATGGTCTACGAGCAGTACTTC
CDR3aa: CASIHGMVYEQYF

abundance: many
j_gene: TRBJ2-2
v_gene: TRBV10-3
len: 14
d_gene: TRBD1
CDR3nt: TGTGCCATCAGCCCGGACAGGGACACCGGGGAGCTGTTTTTT
CDR3aa: CAISPDRDTGELFF

abundance: -
j_gene: TRBJ2-5
v_gene: TRBV12-3/TRBV12-4
len: 17
d_gene: TRBD2
CDR3nt: TGTGCCAGCAGTTTTTGGTCTAGCGGGAGAATTATGGAGACCCAGTACTTC
CDR3aa: CASSFWSSGRIMETQYF

abundance: many
j_gene: TRBJ2-2
v_gene: TRBV5-1
len: 14
d_gene: -
CDR3nt: TGCGCCAGCAGCCCAGGGACTCTCCCCGGGGAGCTGTTTTTT
CDR3aa: CASSPGTLPGELFF

abundance: medium-sized
j_gene: TRBJ1-3
v_gene: TRBV6-1
len: 14
d_gene: -
CDR3nt: TGTGCCAGCAGTTCCTTGGGCTCTGGAAACACCATATATTTT
CDR3aa: CASSSLGSGNTIYF

abundance: once
j_gene: TRBJ1-2
v_gene: TRBV5-1
len: 16
d_gene: -
CDR3nt: TGCGCCAGCAGCTTGGCCTTGGCAAGTAGACTTTATGGCTACACCTTC
CDR3aa: CASSLALASRLYGYTF

abundance: -
j_gene: TRBJ2-3
v_gene: TRBV4-1
len: 16
d_gene: TRBD1
CDR3nt: TGCGCCAGCAGCCAATGGACAGGGTCTGAGGGAGATACGCAGTATTTT
CDR3aa: CASSQWTGSEGDTQYF

abundance: many
j_gene: TRBJ2-1
v_gene: TRBV10-3
len: 16
d_gene: TRBD1
CDR3nt: TGTGCCATCAGTGACGGCGGACAGGAGGTTAACAATGAGCAGTTCTTC
CDR3aa: CAISDGGQEVNNEQFF

abundance: many
j_gene: TRBJ1-4
v_gene: TRBV19
len: 11
d_gene: -
CDR3nt: TGTGCCAGTAGTATGACGGAAAAACTGTTTTTT
CDR3aa: CASSMTEKLFF

abundance: many
j_gene: TRBJ1-5
v_gene: TRBV5-4
len: 14
d_gene: -
CDR3nt: TGTGCCAGCAGCTTGGCCGGGAGCAATCAGCCCCAGCATTTT
CDR3aa: CASSLAGSNQPQHF